The rows below give T cell receptor beta chains drawn from one sample of a study of T cells in Graves' hyperthyroidism and ophthalmopathy. TCRdb re-called the multiplex PCR reads with MiXCR, one entry per CDR3 protein. Of 300,000 to 400,000 distinct CDR3 sequences listed, approximately 13% are singletons. The sequenced material came from blood. Receptor source: a woman aged 18-29 years with Graves' hyperthyroidism. Each CDR3 is given with its conserved first and last residue. A D gene is named only where the DNA matches it firmly. Where a row states a size, it is once, few, many or the class of an expanded clone; other rows omit it.

J gene: TRBJ2-3; D gene: NA; V gene: TRBV9; clone size: many; CDR3 DNA: TGTGCCAGCAGCGTAGAATACACAGATACGCAGTATTTT; CDR3 protein: CASSVEYTDTQYF
J gene: TRBJ1-5; D gene: NA; V gene: TRBV12-3/TRBV12-4; clone size: many; CDR3 DNA: TGTGCCAGCAGGGATCTAACGGGGAGCAATCAGCCCCAGCATTTT; CDR3 protein: CASRDLTGSNQPQHF
J gene: TRBJ2-1; D gene: TRBD2; V gene: TRBV6-1; clone size: many; CDR3 DNA: TGTGCCAGCAGTGTAACCGGGACTAGCGGGAATGAGCAGTTCTTC; CDR3 protein: CASSVTGTSGNEQFF
J gene: TRBJ1-1; D gene: NA; V gene: TRBV4-1; clone size: many; CDR3 DNA: TGCGCCAGCAGCCAAGAAGGGAACTTGGACACTGAAGCTTTCTTT; CDR3 protein: CASSQEGNLDTEAFF
J gene: TRBJ1-2; D gene: NA; V gene: TRBV20-1; clone size: many; CDR3 DNA: TGCAGTGGGGGGAGCTATGGCTACACCTTC; CDR3 protein: CSGGSYGYTF
J gene: TRBJ2-7; D gene: TRBD1; V gene: TRBV7-7; clone size: few; CDR3 DNA: TGTGCTAGCAGCTTAGACAGGGAAGGCGAGCAGTACTTC; CDR3 protein: CASSLDREGEQYF
J gene: TRBJ1-2; D gene: NA; V gene: TRBV5-6; clone size: NA; CDR3 DNA: TGTGCCAGCAGCCCCACAGGGTATGGCTATGGCTACACCTTC; CDR3 protein: CASSPTGYGYGYTF
J gene: TRBJ1-2; D gene: NA; V gene: TRBV30; clone size: few; CDR3 DNA: TGTGCCTGGAGCGCCCCCCCGGTGCACTGTGGCTACACCTTC; CDR3 protein: CAWSAPPVHCGYTF
J gene: TRBJ1-6; D gene: NA; V gene: TRBV10-3; clone size: NA; CDR3 DNA: TGTGCCATCACCCCAGAACCAAATCTACCCGGTTCACCCCTCCACTTT; CDR3 protein: CAITPEPNLPGSPLHF
J gene: TRBJ2-7; D gene: NA; V gene: TRBV10-3; clone size: many; CDR3 DNA: TGTGCCATCAGTGAAGCAGGTTCCTACGAGCAGTACTTC; CDR3 protein: CAISEAGSYEQYF
J gene: TRBJ2-5; D gene: NA; V gene: TRBV6-5; clone size: few; CDR3 DNA: TGTGCCAGCAGTTTTTCTGGGGAAGGGACCCAGTACTTC; CDR3 protein: CASSFSGEGTQYF
J gene: TRBJ2-4; D gene: NA; V gene: TRBV3-1; clone size: NA; CDR3 DNA: TGTGCCAGCAGCCAAGGATTCTGGGGGAGGGCCAAAAACATTCAGTACTTC; CDR3 protein: CASSQGFWGRAKNIQYF
J gene: TRBJ2-3; D gene: NA; V gene: TRBV12-3/TRBV12-4; clone size: many; CDR3 DNA: TGTGCCAGCAGCCAGCCGACAGCCCTGAAGGCAGATACGCAGTATTTT; CDR3 protein: CASSQPTALKADTQYF
J gene: TRBJ2-1; D gene: TRBD1; V gene: TRBV20-1; clone size: few; CDR3 DNA: TGCAGTGCTATCAGCGGGGACAGGGGTTCCTACAATGAGCAGTTCTTC; CDR3 protein: CSAISGDRGSYNEQFF
J gene: TRBJ2-1; D gene: NA; V gene: TRBV29-1; clone size: NA; CDR3 DNA: TGCAGCGTTGGAAGTCTGCCAGGGTTCTCCTACAATGAGCAGTTCTTC; CDR3 protein: CSVGSLPGFSYNEQFF